The present T cell receptor beta chain was sequenced within a study of blood T cell repertoires in COVID-19 (TCRdb year 2020). Turning to the overall study: Samples covering the acute and convalescent phases of COVID-19 were provided by collaborators in the United States, Italy and Spain. The samples were drawn from the first 160 participants of the ongoing ImmuneRACE study and from over 950 subjects provided by 6 global collaborators. Subjects who had been exposed to COVID-19, were actively infected with it, or had recovered from it provided the deeply sampled blood TCRbeta repertoires that made up the dataset. The material from the prospective study consisted of cDNA or gDNA derived from T cells, B-cell-depleted T cells, or PBMCs. The repertoires were made available in a free public database intended to serve as a resource for research on the immune response to SARS-CoV-2. Where HLA class I and class II types were available, the types were taken from metadata supplied by the sample provider, not from assay-based typing. A de-identified subject ID, COVID-19 status, age in years and sex were almost always included in the sample metadata.

TCRbeta CDR3 regions were amplified from genomic DNA using the immunoSEQ Assay, a bias-controlled multiplex PCR. The authors processed their data as follows. The number of nucleated cells in each sample was estimated from the amplification of reference gene primers within the assay. Sequence reads were collapsed and filtered to measure the absolute abundance of every unique TCRbeta CDR3 rearrangement. For each sample, productive Simpson clonality was calculated as the square root of Simpson's diversity index over productive rearrangements. TCRdb mirrors the immuneACCESS table, restricted to in-frame sequences. Some clones are absent from its copies; in checked studies, under half trace to an unresolved V gene, and the reason for the others is unknown. V, J and clone size reflect that table, while D and trimming were determined from the DNA. This sample has 150,000 or so clones in its table, and roughly 84% of those were observed once. Jointly, the top ten make up more than 5% of the sample.

Of note for this clone: It lacks a known antigen. No per-base quality is available; no much larger clone lies one base away.

Participants in the prospective study were enrolled through a virtual design, were aged roughly 18 to 100 years, and lived in roughly 25 United States geographic areas. In the prospective study, participants were assigned to cohorts based on the clinical history participants reported in a screening survey and a study questionnaire. Exposed participants had been in contact with someone with a PCR-confirmed or clinician-diagnosed COVID-19 case within 2 weeks of study entry. In the prospective study, whole blood, serum and a nasopharyngeal or oropharyngeal swab were collected from each participant by mobile phlebotomists. Over a roughly two-month period, participants in the prospective study had the option of providing additional blood draws and questionnaires. Blood samples from the prospective study were shipped frozen or at room temperature prior to DNA extraction. Per the germline V gene, SGHDN is the CDR1 and FVKESK is the CDR2. The CDR3 sequence holds 16 residues, the cysteine and phenylalanine included. Kept here is only the CDR3 DNA, which spans 48 bases and is read in frame from base 1. Trimming takes 1 base from V and 2 bases from J, and the germline ends sit 13 bases apart.

General study outcomes and caveats: How much clinical and demographic metadata was included differed by source and by participant, and the metadata was provided uncurated.

The sequencing sample was made of PBMCs or T cells enriched from blood (not recorded which). The chain uses TRBV14 and TRBJ2-3; perhaps TRBD1 is the D gene, with 5 bases matching. The source of this sequence is a woman between 50 and 59 years old who had been exposed to COVID-19. At the DNA level, the sequence is TGTGCCAGCAGCCAAGTTTTGATGGGGCCCACAGATACGCAGTATTTT. Its coded protein is CASSQVLMGPTDTQYF.